This is a list of T cell receptor beta chains from one sample in a study of OX40 agonist ivuxolimab in advanced cancers. The repertoire was sequenced with immunoSEQ multiplex PCR; TCRdb's copy has only in-frame clones and lacks some. The table includes tens of thousands of clones, about four fifths detected once. Sample: CD4+ or CD8+ T cells sorted from blood, taken in a trial of the OX40 agonist ivuxolimab. These receptors were taken from an adult with an advanced solid tumor such as melanoma, head and neck, liver or kidney cancer. The CDR3 runs from the conserved cysteine through the conserved F or W. The D gene is left open where the match is weak. The size field is filled for only some rows; it gives once, few, many or a size class.

length: 14; V: TRBV7-2; size: .; D: .; J: TRBJ1-5; CDR3: CASSRGSADQPQHF; DNA: TGTGCCAGCAGCAGAGGGTCTGCGGATCAGCCCCAGCATTTT
length: 12; V: TRBV6-5; size: once; D: .; J: TRBJ2-1; CDR3: CASSYPTSEQFF; DNA: TGTGCCAGCAGTTACCCAACTAGCGAGCAGTTCTTC
length: 15; V: TRBV9; size: .; D: .; J: TRBJ2-2; CDR3: CASSAGTTNTGELFF; DNA: TGTGCCAGCAGCGCCGGGACAACGAACACCGGGGAGCTGTTTTTT
length: 16; V: TRBV10-3; size: .; D: TRBD2; J: TRBJ2-5; CDR3: CAISPGASGAKETQYF; DNA: TGTGCCATCAGTCCGGGGGCTAGCGGGGCTAAAGAGACCCAGTACTTC
length: 16; V: TRBV18; size: .; D: .; J: TRBJ1-5; CDR3: CASTEAGGLGNQPQHF; DNA: TGTGCCAGCACTGAGGCCGGGGGGCTTGGCAATCAGCCCCAGCATTTT
length: 14; V: TRBV5-4; size: .; D: TRBD1; J: TRBJ1-2; CDR3: CASRSDRAEGGYTF; DNA: TGTGCCAGCAGATCCGACAGGGCTGAGGGAGGCTACACCTTC
length: 16; V: TRBV6-6; size: .; D: .; J: TRBJ1-3; CDR3: CASSLEGALSGNTIYF; DNA: TGTGCCAGCAGTTTGGAGGGCGCGCTTTCTGGAAACACCATATATTTT
length: 14; V: TRBV12-5; size: .; D: .; J: TRBJ2-7; CDR3: CASAFPGPNYEQYF; DNA: TGTGCTAGTGCCTTTCCGGGACCGAACTACGAGCAGTACTTC
length: 11; V: TRBV20-1; size: .; D: .; J: TRBJ2-5; CDR3: CSARDQKTQYF; DNA: TGCAGTGCTAGAGATCAGAAAACCCAGTACTTC
length: 16; V: TRBV11-1; size: .; D: TRBD2; J: TRBJ2-2; CDR3: CASSWTSGGTTGELFF; DNA: TGTGCCAGCAGCTGGACTAGCGGGGGGACTACCGGGGAGCTGTTTTTT
length: 14; V: TRBV5-8; size: few; D: .; J: TRBJ1-2; CDR3: CASSLAGPAYGYTF; DNA: TGTGCCAGCAGCTTGGCGGGGCCAGCTTATGGCTACACCTTC
length: 17; V: TRBV6-1; size: .; D: .; J: TRBJ2-3; CDR3: CASSERGETGTVVAQYF; DNA: TGTGCCAGCAGTGAAAGGGGGGAGACAGGGACGGTCGTTGCGCAGTATTTT
length: 14; V: TRBV5-1; size: .; D: TRBD1; J: TRBJ2-3; CDR3: CASSWGQGTDTQYF; DNA: TGCGCCAGCAGCTGGGGACAGGGCACAGATACGCAGTATTTT
length: 14; V: TRBV5-4; size: .; D: .; J: TRBJ2-5; CDR3: CASTPQAGGETQYF; DNA: TGTGCCAGCACGCCCCAGGCCGGCGGAGAGACCCAGTACTTC
length: 13; V: TRBV7-3; size: few; D: .; J: TRBJ2-1; CDR3: CASKRTKADEQFF; DNA: TGTGCCAGCAAACGGACTAAAGCGGATGAGCAGTTCTTC
length: 16; V: TRBV7-9; size: .; D: TRBD2; J: TRBJ2-7; CDR3: CASSRRGGMSSYEQYF; DNA: TGTGCCAGCAGCCGACGGGGGGGCATGAGCTCCTACGAGCAGTACTTC
length: 14; V: TRBV6-5; size: .; D: .; J: TRBJ1-1; CDR3: CASSYGASVTEAFF; DNA: TGTGCCAGCAGTTATGGGGCATCAGTCACTGAAGCTTTCTTT
length: 17; V: TRBV4-3; size: .; D: .; J: TRBJ2-6; CDR3: CASSPQSGQTGANVLTF; DNA: TGCGCCAGCAGCCCCCAATCCGGCCAGACTGGGGCCAACGTCCTGACTTTC
length: 12; V: TRBV6-6; size: .; D: .; J: TRBJ1-3; CDR3: CASGDGRNTIYF; DNA: TGTGCCAGCGGGGACGGCCGAAACACCATATATTTT
length: 15; V: TRBV7-2; size: .; D: .; J: TRBJ2-7; CDR3: CASSLGSVGGNDRYF; DNA: TGTGCCAGCAGCTTAGGGTCTGTGGGGGGTAATGATCGGTACTTC
length: 18; V: TRBV27; size: .; D: .; J: TRBJ2-6; CDR3: CASSVLHWLQSRANVLTF; DNA: TGTGCCAGCAGTGTTCTACACTGGCTACAAAGTCGGGCCAACGTCCTGACTTTC
length: 15; V: TRBV2; size: once; D: TRBD1; J: TRBJ1-2; CDR3: CASSPWTGTNYGYTF; DNA: TGTGCCAGCAGTCCGTGGACAGGGACAAACTATGGCTACACCTTC
length: 13; V: TRBV30; size: .; D: .; J: TRBJ2-1; CDR3: CAWRPPSYNEQFF; DNA: TGTGCCTGGAGGCCACCCTCCTACAATGAGCAGTTCTTC
length: 15; V: TRBV27; size: .; D: .; J: TRBJ1-1; CDR3: CASSSGTFTVTEAFF; DNA: TGTGCCAGCAGTTCTGGGACATTCACGGTCACTGAAGCTTTCTTT
length: 13; V: TRBV7-2; size: .; D: .; J: TRBJ1-1; CDR3: CASSLVRDAEAFF; DNA: TGTGCCAGCAGCTTAGTCAGGGATGCTGAAGCTTTCTTT
length: 13; V: TRBV4-1; size: few; D: TRBD2; J: TRBJ2-4; CDR3: CASSQETSDIQYF; DNA: TGCGCCAGCAGCCAAGAGACTAGCGACATTCAGTACTTC
length: 14; V: TRBV4-2; size: few; D: TRBD1; J: TRBJ1-1; CDR3: CASSSGQGDTEAFF; DNA: TGTGCCAGCAGCTCGGGGCAGGGGGACACTGAAGCTTTCTTT
length: 13; V: TRBV18; size: .; D: .; J: TRBJ2-5; CDR3: CASSPGAGETQYF; DNA: TGTGCCAGCTCACCCGGGGCGGGAGAGACCCAGTACTTC
length: 15; V: TRBV5-4; size: .; D: .; J: TRBJ2-3; CDR3: CASSQGSRGTDTQYF; DNA: TGTGCCAGCAGTCAGGGGAGCCGGGGGACAGATACGCAGTATTTT
length: 19; V: TRBV7-2; size: .; D: .; J: TRBJ1-6; CDR3: CASSLRGPRARSYNSPLHF; DNA: TGTGCCAGCAGCTTAAGGGGCCCCAGGGCCCGCTCCTATAATTCACCCCTCCACTTT
length: 16; V: TRBV7-2; size: .; D: .; J: TRBJ2-3; CDR3: CASSGQRGTSTDTQYF; DNA: TGTGCCAGCAGCGGGCAGAGGGGAACGAGCACAGATACGCAGTATTTT
length: 15; V: TRBV5-1; size: .; D: .; J: TRBJ2-3; CDR3: CASSLWGTRTDTQYF; DNA: TGCGCCAGCAGCTTGTGGGGGACTCGCACAGATACGCAGTATTTT
length: 12; V: TRBV6-6; size: .; D: TRBD1; J: TRBJ1-2; CDR3: CASRGTDYGYTF; DNA: TGTGCCAGCAGAGGGACAGACTATGGCTACACCTTC
length: 12; V: TRBV7-9; size: once; D: .; J: TRBJ1-2; CDR3: CASSNRDYGYTF; DNA: TGTGCCAGCAGCAACCGGGACTATGGCTACACCTTC
length: 14; V: TRBV5-1; size: .; D: .; J: TRBJ1-6; CDR3: CASRGREGNSPLHF; DNA: TGCGCCAGCAGGGGCAGAGAGGGCAATTCACCCCTCCACTTT
length: 13; V: TRBV2; size: .; D: TRBD1; J: TRBJ1-1; CDR3: CASSLDRDNEAFF; DNA: TGTGCCAGCAGCCTCGACAGGGATAATGAAGCTTTCTTT
length: 15; V: TRBV27; size: .; D: .; J: TRBJ1-1; CDR3: CASSFSGRGNTEAFF; DNA: TGTGCCAGCAGTTTCTCGGGACGGGGGAACACTGAAGCTTTCTTT
length: 11; V: TRBV28; size: .; D: .; J: TRBJ2-3; CDR3: CASSLADTQYF; DNA: TGTGCCAGCAGTTTAGCAGATACGCAGTATTTT
length: 11; V: TRBV25-1; size: .; D: .; J: TRBJ2-7; CDR3: CATQGFYEQYF; DNA: TGTGCCACTCAGGGATTCTACGAGCAGTACTTC
length: 13; V: TRBV10-3; size: .; D: .; J: TRBJ1-1; CDR3: CAIRPRVDTEAFF; DNA: TGTGCCATCCGCCCCCGTGTGGACACTGAAGCTTTCTTT
length: 16; V: TRBV28; size: .; D: TRBD1; J: TRBJ2-1; CDR3: CASSFSQGANYNEQFF; DNA: TGTGCCAGCAGTTTCTCACAGGGGGCCAACTACAATGAGCAGTTCTTC
length: 16; V: TRBV5-4; size: .; D: TRBD1; J: TRBJ2-2; CDR3: CASSLGQGRGSGELFF; DNA: TGTGCCAGCAGCTTGGGACAGGGGAGAGGGTCCGGGGAGCTGTTTTTT
length: 13; V: TRBV2; size: .; D: .; J: TRBJ1-3; CDR3: CASRADMRNTIYF; DNA: TGTGCCAGCAGAGCCGACATGAGAAACACCATATATTTT
length: 15; V: TRBV5-4; size: .; D: TRBD1; J: TRBJ1-2; CDR3: CASSFRDRGSYGYTF; DNA: TGTGCCAGCAGCTTTCGGGACAGGGGCAGCTATGGCTACACCTTC
length: 16; V: TRBV7-2; size: few; D: TRBD1; J: TRBJ1-2; CDR3: CASSRPPRQGNYGYTF; DNA: TGTGCCAGCAGCCGACCCCCCAGACAGGGGAACTATGGCTACACCTTC
length: 13; V: TRBV5-4; size: few; D: .; J: TRBJ1-2; CDR3: CASSRWEITGYTF; DNA: TGTGCCAGCAGCCGTTGGGAAATAACGGGCTACACCTTC
length: 16; V: TRBV7-9; size: .; D: TRBD1; J: TRBJ1-4; CDR3: CASSQDRGTSNEKLFF; DNA: TGTGCCAGCAGCCAGGACAGGGGGACGTCTAATGAAAAACTGTTTTTT
length: 14; V: TRBV11-1; size: .; D: .; J: TRBJ1-2; CDR3: CASSLLGSNYGYTF; DNA: TGTGCCAGCAGCTTACTGGGGAGTAACTATGGCTACACCTTC
length: 13; V: TRBV19; size: .; D: .; J: TRBJ1-1; CDR3: CASSNRDNTEAFF; DNA: TGTGCCAGTAGTAATCGGGACAACACTGAAGCTTTCTTT
length: 15; V: TRBV28; size: .; D: .; J: TRBJ1-1; CDR3: CASISLQGGNTEAFF; DNA: TGTGCCAGCATTTCGCTACAGGGTGGGAACACTGAAGCTTTCTTT
length: 14; V: TRBV28; size: .; D: TRBD1; J: TRBJ2-3; CDR3: CASLTTGGGDTQYF; DNA: TGTGCCAGCCTGACGACAGGGGGAGGGGATACGCAGTATTTT
length: 17; V: TRBV7-2; size: .; D: .; J: TRBJ2-1; CDR3: CASSLRSGDSKYNEQFF; DNA: TGTGCCAGCAGCTTAAGGTCGGGGGACAGCAAATACAATGAGCAGTTCTTC
length: 14; V: TRBV6-5; size: .; D: .; J: TRBJ1-2; CDR3: CASSIRTDYYGYTF; DNA: TGTGCCAGCAGCATCAGGACAGACTACTATGGCTACACCTTC
length: 17; V: TRBV19; size: .; D: TRBD1; J: TRBJ1-6; CDR3: CASSPRDRVGWNSPLHF; DNA: TGTGCCAGTAGTCCCCGGGACAGGGTGGGATGGAATTCACCCCTCCACTTT
length: 12; V: TRBV5-6; size: .; D: .; J: TRBJ2-5; CDR3: CASSLVAETQYF; DNA: TGTGCCAGCAGCTTGGTGGCGGAGACCCAGTACTTC
length: 15; V: TRBV2; size: once; D: TRBD1; J: TRBJ2-1; CDR3: CASRTGTVTYNEQFF; DNA: TGTGCCAGCAGAACCGGGACAGTTACCTACAATGAGCAGTTCTTC
length: 15; V: TRBV14; size: .; D: .; J: TRBJ1-2; CDR3: CASSPLRTGNYGYTF; DNA: TGTGCCAGCAGCCCTCTTCGAACGGGAAACTATGGCTACACCTTC
length: 15; V: TRBV7-3; size: once; D: TRBD2; J: TRBJ2-1; CDR3: CASRSSGSSYNEQFF; DNA: TGTGCCAGCAGGTCTAGCGGGTCCTCCTACAATGAGCAGTTCTTC
length: 15; V: TRBV28; size: .; D: .; J: TRBJ1-2; CDR3: CASSSTGLMGYGYTF; DNA: TGTGCCAGCAGTTCTACGGGACTGATGGGCTATGGCTACACCTTC
length: 15; V: TRBV5-1; size: .; D: .; J: TRBJ2-3; CDR3: CASSQRGPGTDTQYF; DNA: TGCGCCAGCAGCCAGAGGGGACCCGGCACAGATACGCAGTATTTT